These T cell receptor beta chains were read from a single sample in a study of blood T cell repertoires in COVID-19. Only in-frame clones appear in the TCRdb table, and some are missing; sequencing was by immunoSEQ multiplex PCR. The sample includes about 180,000 clones, 89% of them seen just once. Sequenced material: PBMCs or T cells enriched from blood (not recorded which). These receptors all stem from a woman in her forties with acute COVID-19. Each CDR3 is given with its conserved first and last residue. The order of the fields is D gene, clone size, J gene, V gene, CDR3 DNA, CDR3 protein. D genes are given only for firm matches. A row's size may be missing; if present it is once, few, many or a size class.

d_gene: NA; abundance: NA; j_gene: TRBJ2-5; v_gene: TRBV12-3/TRBV12-4; CDR3nt: TGTGCCAGCAGGGACTACCAAGATACCCAGTACTTC; CDR3aa: CASRDYQDTQYF
d_gene: NA; abundance: NA; j_gene: TRBJ2-5; v_gene: TRBV15; CDR3nt: TGTGCCACCAGCAGAGATAGGGGAGGAGAGACCCAGTACTTC; CDR3aa: CATSRDRGGETQYF
d_gene: NA; abundance: NA; j_gene: TRBJ1-1; v_gene: TRBV7-9; CDR3nt: TGTGCCAGCAGCCCTCAGATTCACCCTGAAGCTTTCTTT; CDR3aa: CASSPQIHPEAFF
d_gene: NA; abundance: NA; j_gene: TRBJ1-1; v_gene: TRBV6-5; CDR3nt: TGTGCCAGCAAAAGGGGTCTGAACACTGAAGCTTTCTTT; CDR3aa: CASKRGLNTEAFF
d_gene: NA; abundance: NA; j_gene: TRBJ2-1; v_gene: TRBV2; CDR3nt: TGTGCCAGCAGGGAGGTGGAGATCTCCTACAATGAGCAGTTCTTC; CDR3aa: CASREVEISYNEQFF
d_gene: TRBD1; abundance: NA; j_gene: TRBJ2-3; v_gene: TRBV12-3/TRBV12-4; CDR3nt: TGTGCCAGTACAGGGGGCAGCACAGATACGCAGTATTTT; CDR3aa: CASTGGSTDTQYF
d_gene: TRBD1; abundance: NA; j_gene: TRBJ1-2; v_gene: TRBV13; CDR3nt: TGTGCCAGCAGCTTAGGCCTCGCCAGGGGGTTTGGCTACACCTTC; CDR3aa: CASSLGLARGFGYTF
d_gene: TRBD1; abundance: NA; j_gene: TRBJ2-3; v_gene: TRBV19; CDR3nt: TGTGCCAGTAGTAAACAGGGGGGTCTAGGAGATACGCAGTATTTT; CDR3aa: CASSKQGGLGDTQYF
d_gene: NA; abundance: NA; j_gene: TRBJ2-6; v_gene: TRBV11-2; CDR3nt: TGTGCCAGCAGCCAACACTCTGGGGCCAACGTCCTGACTTTC; CDR3aa: CASSQHSGANVLTF
d_gene: NA; abundance: NA; j_gene: TRBJ1-1; v_gene: TRBV19; CDR3nt: TGTGCCACCCAAGGCGGAAGAACTGAAGCTTTCTTT; CDR3aa: CATQGGRTEAFF
d_gene: NA; abundance: NA; j_gene: TRBJ2-5; v_gene: TRBV6-5; CDR3nt: TGTGCCAGCCGACTCGACCAAGAGACCCAGTACTTC; CDR3aa: CASRLDQETQYF
d_gene: TRBD2; abundance: NA; j_gene: TRBJ2-1; v_gene: TRBV2; CDR3nt: TGTGCCAGCAGTGGGGAGCGGGGGGCTACCTACAATGAGCAGTTCTTC; CDR3aa: CASSGERGATYNEQFF
d_gene: TRBD1; abundance: few; j_gene: TRBJ1-2; v_gene: TRBV5-1; CDR3nt: TGCGCCAGCAGCGACAAGGGGGCTGGTTATGGCTACACCTTC; CDR3aa: CASSDKGAGYGYTF
d_gene: TRBD2; abundance: once; j_gene: TRBJ2-1; v_gene: TRBV19; CDR3nt: TGTGCCAGTAGCCCTCCGGGACTAGCGGGAGACTACAATGAGCAGTTCTTC; CDR3aa: CASSPPGLAGDYNEQFF
d_gene: TRBD1; abundance: once; j_gene: TRBJ1-2; v_gene: TRBV4-1; CDR3nt: TGCGCCAGCAGCCCTAAGACAGGGAACTATGGCTACACCTTC; CDR3aa: CASSPKTGNYGYTF
d_gene: NA; abundance: NA; j_gene: TRBJ1-5; v_gene: TRBV19; CDR3nt: TGTGCCAGTAGTCAAGACAGTTATCAGCCCCAGCATTTT; CDR3aa: CASSQDSYQPQHF